The clone carrying this T cell receptor beta chain occurred a few times. This sample was included in a study of regulatory T cells in long-lasting Graves disease. Library construction for TCR beta used iRepertoire HTBI primers and Arm-PCR of CDR3 regions. Via MiXCR, TCRdb re-called the multiplex PCR reads, giving one row per CDR3 protein. Altogether about half a million distinct CDR3 sequences are present, approximately 12% being singletons, with the ten largest covering about 8.3%. Time point of the sample: newly diagnosed GD, antithyroid drugs for less than 3 months. PBMCs were the source of the RNA used for TCR sequencing. This sample was also put to use in a study of T cells in Graves' hyperthyroidism and ophthalmopathy. That source reports: Criteria for exclusion of patients were uncontrolled infection, other autoimmune disease, pregnancy or lactation.

This receptor was obtained from a woman aged 30 to 39 with Graves disease. This specimen consisted of peripheral blood mononuclear cells (PBMCs), obtained at new diagnosis, from a patient treated with antithyroid drugs.

The DNA of the CDR3 is TGTGCCAGCAGTCCAGGGGGCGGCGGGACACGGTACTATGGCTACACCTTC. Translating it yields CASSPGGGGTRYYGYTF. V gene TRBV27 combines with J gene TRBJ1-2, with 8 bases fitting TRBD1. V lost 5 bases and J lost 3; bases outside the gene matches: 14. Germline values: CDR1 MNHEY, CDR2 SMNVEV (reference sequence). The CDR3 runs to 17 residues.